Presented here are 14 T cell receptor beta chains from one specimen sequenced in a study of T-cell reconstitution after alpha-beta-depleted transplantation in children. Library preparation (for TCRbeta) was performed with unique molecular identifiers. Each CDR3 protein gets one entry after TCRdb re-called the PCR reads with MiXCR. Altogether around 450,000 distinct CDR3 sequences are present, roughly two fifths being singletons, with the ten largest covering 25% to 30%. Sequenced material: PBMCs, taken before TCRalphabeta/CD19-depleted stem cell transplant. The source of these receptors is a girl under 10 years old with aplastic anemia, due to receive a stem cell transplant.

V and J are TRBV20-1 and TRBJ1-1; D call uncertain. The germline gives CDR1 DFQATT, CDR2 SNEGSKA (reference sequence). CDR3 size: 13 residues. Trimming took 2 bases from V and 12 from J, leaving 19 bases between them. The CDR3 nucleotides read TGCAGTGCTAGAAGTAGGGAGTCAGCGAGCCCTTTCTTT. Amino acid sequence: CSARSRESASPFF.

This clonotype was seen more than once but under ten times. The chain has TRBV20-1 and TRBJ2-5, with D uncertain. Germline CDR1 is DFQATT and CDR2 is SNEGSKA (reference sequence). The length of the CDR3 is 10 residues. Trimming pared 3 bases from V and 3 bases from J, leaving 2 bases between. The CDR3 DNA reads TGCAGTGCTAGCGAAGAGACCCAGTACTTC. This translates into CSASEETQYF.

Here the CDR3 reads CSQTLNTEAFF. The CDR3 coding sequence is TGCAGTCAGACCCTGAACACTGAAGCTTTCTTT. V usage is TRBV20-1 and J usage is TRBJ1-1, with D unclear. The V end was cut by 8 bases, the J end by 0 bases, with 7 bases between. Germline V gene sequence: CDR1 DFQATT, CDR2 SNEGSKA (reference sequence). This CDR3 region has 11 residues.

At least ten counts were recorded for this clonotype. J is TRBJ2-3 and V is TRBV20-1; 10 positions match TRBD2. After removal of 6 bases from V and 6 bases from J, the junction contained 9 bases not matched to a gene. The CDR3 is 14 amino acids. Germline CDR1 and CDR2: DFQATT and SNEGSKA (reference sequence). In DNA form, the CDR3 reads TGCAGTGCAGGGACTAGCGACGGTGCGGATACGCAGTATTTT. Translating gives CSAGTSDGADTQYF.

V gene TRBV5-1 combines with J gene TRBJ2-1; D ambiguous. The germline V gene has CDR1 SGHRS and CDR2 YFSETQ. V shed 1 base and J shed 7 bases, with 9 bases lying between them. The length of the CDR3 is 13 residues. CDR3 coding DNA: TGCGCCAGCAGCTTGCGTAGCCTGAATGAGCAGTTCTTC. Its translation is CASSLRSLNEQFF.

Many counts were recorded for this clonotype. This chain uses TRBV20-1 with TRBJ2-3; 8 bases line up with TRBD1. Unmatched junction bases numbered 3, after V lost 1 base and J lost 0 bases. CDR3 length: 15 amino acids. Per germline, CDR1 DFQATT and CDR2 SNEGSKA (reference sequence). CDR3 nucleotides: TGCAGTGCTAGAGCATGGACAGGGAGCACAGATACGCAGTATTTT. Encoded protein: CSARAWTGSTDTQYF.

This clonotype was seen a few times. The DNA for the CDR3 is TGTGCCAGCAGCTTAGCACCGGACGGGAACACCGGGGAGCTGTTTTTT. This codes for CASSLAPDGNTGELFF. The chain recombines TRBV7-2 with TRBJ2-2; D is uncertain. V was pared by 0 bases and J by 1 base, with 9 bases between. This CDR3 has 16 residues. The germline V gene has CDR1 SGHTA and CDR2 FQGNSA.

The V and J genes are TRBV5-1 and TRBJ2-2; D may be TRBD1 or TRBD2 (5 bases each). Per the germline V gene, CDR1 is SGHRS and CDR2 is YFSETQ. The CDR3 spans 13 residues. Trimming took 6 bases from V and 7 from J, leaving 13 bases between them. The CDR3 sequence is CASKILGGGELFF. The CDR3 DNA sequence: TGCGCCAGCAAGATTCTTGGGGGCGGGGAGCTGTTTTTT.

J is TRBJ2-3 and V is TRBV14, with D maybe TRBD2 (5 bases). Trimming took off 8 bases at V and 1 base at J, with 19 bases between the two ends. Germline V lookup: CDR1 SGHDN, CDR2 FVKESK. This CDR3 has 16 amino acids. CDR3 in amino acids: CASRRSAPIGTDTQYF. CDR3 in DNA: TGTGCCAGCCGCCGTAGCGCCCCAATTGGCACAGATACGCAGTATTTT.

The chain links TRBV25-1 to TRBJ2-5; TRBD1 might be the D (6 bases). Per germline, CDR1 MGHDK and CDR2 SYGVNS. V was pared by 3 bases and J by 3 bases, with 11 bases between. The CDR3 has 14 residues. The CDR3, as DNA: TGTGCCAGCAGTGATTCGAGGACAGAAGAGACCCAGTACTTC. Its translation is CASSDSRTEETQYF.

The chain has TRBV20-1 and TRBJ2-7; TRBD1 agrees at 7 bases. The V and J ends lost 6 bases and 0 bases, in that order; junction bases with no gene match: 5. The CDR3 length is 13 residues. Germline loops: CDR1 DFQATT, CDR2 SNEGSKA (reference sequence). In DNA, the CDR3 is TGCAGTGCGGCTGACAGGGACTCCTACGAGCAGTACTTC. It yields the protein CSAADRDSYEQYF.

This CDR3 reads CASSPLEQGGTGNTIYF. CDR3 coding DNA: TGTGCCAGCTCACCTCTCGAACAGGGTGGCACTGGAAACACCATATATTTT. This chain joins TRBV18 and TRBJ1-3, with D possibly matching TRBD1 (6 bases). V was trimmed by 3 bases and J by 2 bases, leaving 17 bases between them. Germline loops: CDR1 KGHSH, CDR2 LQKENI. The CDR3 has 17 amino acids.

Ten or more counts support this clonotype. The gene calls are TRBV28 and TRBJ2-2; D not certain. The CDR3 runs 15 residues. V lost 5 bases and J 1 base, leaving 11 bases between the germline ends. Germline CDR1 reads MDHEN; CDR2 reads SYDVKM. CDR3 residues: CASSLSGWNTGELFF. Written as DNA, the CDR3 is TGTGCCAGCAGTCTGTCAGGCTGGAACACCGGGGAGCTGTTTTTT.

In its sample, this clonotype was seen a few times. The CDR3 DNA is TGTGCCACCAGCGGCCGAATATTAGGCTCCTACAATGAGCAGTTCTTC. Translating it yields CATSGRILGSYNEQFF. The rearrangement links TRBV15 to TRBJ2-1, with D unresolved. The CDR3 runs 16 residues. Looked up from germline, CDR1 is LNHNV and CDR2 is YYDKDF (reference sequence). V lost 5 bases, J lost 0 bases, and 14 bases lay in between.